Following are 20 T cell receptor beta chains from one sample sequenced in a study of blood T cell repertoires in COVID-19. Libraries were prepared by immunoSEQ multiplex PCR; TCRdb keeps only in-frame clonotypes and omits some of them. In the table there are 130,000 or so clones, approximately 84% of which are singletons. Sequencing was done on a sample of peripheral blood. The receptors originated from a woman aged 80 or older with acute or convalescent COVID-19.

The J gene is TRBJ2-3, the V gene TRBV18; TRBD1 matches 10 bases. Germline V gives CDR1 KGHSH, CDR2 LQKENI. V lost 4 bases and J lost 5; bases outside the gene matches: 12. This CDR3 is built from 17 residues. The CDR3 region has the DNA TGTGCCAGCTCACTTCGTCCGGGACAGGGGAGTCGAGATACGCAGTATTTT. It is translated as CASSLRPGQGSRDTQYF.

V gene TRBV6-2 or TRBV6-3 combines with J gene TRBJ1-2; a weak D match, TRBD1 (5 bases). The CDR3 is made up of 16 amino acids. The V and J ends lost 1 base and 4 bases respectively, with 16 bases between them. The germline CDR1 and CDR2 sequences are MNHEY and SVGEGT. The CDR3 sequence is CASSYFGRARFYGYTF. CDR3 nucleotide sequence: TGTGCCAGCAGTTACTTCGGCAGGGCGAGGTTCTATGGCTACACCTTC.

The chain has TRBV5-4 and TRBJ2-7, with TRBD1 matching 7 bases. V lost 4 bases and J lost 3; bases outside the gene matches: 4. CDR3 length: 13 residues. In germline, CDR1 is SGHNT, CDR2 YYREEE (reference sequence). The CDR3 loop is CASSRQGVYEQYF. The CDR3 bases are TGTGCCAGCAGCCGACAGGGAGTCTACGAGCAGTACTTC.

The chain uses TRBV25-1 and TRBJ1-1; 9 nucleotides match TRBD1. This CDR3 spans 13 amino acids. Germline V gives CDR1 MGHDK, CDR2 SYGVNS. V was pared by 6 bases and J by 11 bases, with 10 bases of the junction left unmatched. CDR3 nucleotides: TGTGCCAGCAGCTTCGGGACAGGGAGAAAGGCTTTCTTT. Protein sequence: CASSFGTGRKAFF.

The chain carries TRBV5-4 and TRBJ2-7; the match to TRBD2 covers 11 bases. Germline V gives CDR1 SGHNT, CDR2 YYREEE (reference sequence). V lost 4 bases, J lost 0 bases, and 3 bases stayed unmatched. CDR3 length: 15 amino acids. For the CDR3, the DNA is TGTGCCAGCAGCCTTGGACTAGCGGGCTCCTACGAGCAGTACTTC. Its translation is CASSLGLAGSYEQYF.

The chain is built from TRBV6-5 and TRBJ2-1; D possibly corresponds to TRBD2 (6 bases). The CDR3 is 14 amino acids. V was shortened by 4 bases and J by 1 base, with 8 bases between the two germline ends. Germline V gene data show CDR1 as MNHEY and CDR2 as SVGAGI. CDR3 protein: CASSLGLSYNEQFF. CDR3 nucleotide sequence: TGTGCCAGCAGTTTGGGACTTTCCTACAATGAGCAGTTCTTC.

The V call is TRBV24-1, the J call TRBJ2-1, with TRBD2 matching 12 bases. Trimming removed 3 bases from V and 6 bases from J; junction bases left unmatched: 5. The germline gives CDR1 KGHDR, CDR2 SFDVKD. This CDR3 contains 16 residues. The CDR3 DNA follows: TGTGCCACCAGTGATGAGACTAGCGGGAGTGTCAATGAGCAGTTCTTC. Translation: CATSDETSGSVNEQFF.

This clone appeared once. The chain links TRBV4-1 to TRBJ2-3; tentatively, D is TRBD2 (6 bases). V lost 2 bases, J lost 0 bases, and 6 bases lay in between. The CDR3 extends over 14 amino acids. Germline loops: CDR1 MGHRA, CDR2 YSYEKL. In nucleotides, the CDR3 is TGCGCCAGCAGCCAAAGCGGGAGCACAGATACGCAGTATTTT. Residues: CASSQSGSTDTQYF.

The chain combines TRBV2 with TRBJ2-7; TRBD1 matches 10 bases. This CDR3 region has 15 residues. V dropped 10 bases and J dropped 6; count of bases not matched to a gene: 15. Germline CDR1 SNHLY, CDR2 FYNNEI. The CDR3 spells CATSRVGDRGSEQYF. The CDR3 coding sequence is TGTGCCACTTCAAGGGTGGGGGACAGGGGCTCCGAGCAGTACTTC.

The V and J genes are TRBV6-5 and TRBJ1-5, with D unclear. This CDR3 is built from 15 residues. The V gene lost 0 bases and the J gene lost 4 bases, with 10 bases spanning the gap. The germline V gene has CDR1 MNHEY and CDR2 SVGAGI. CDR3 in amino acids: CASSYSPGLNQPQHF. CDR3 in DNA: TGTGCCAGCAGTTACTCTCCGGGGTTGAATCAGCCCCAGCATTTT.

The V gene is TRBV5-5, the J gene TRBJ1-1; D not certain. Germline-derived CDR1 and CDR2 are SGHKS and YYEKEE (reference sequence). V was pared by 3 bases and J by 11 bases, with 14 bases between. This CDR3 region has 12 residues. The CDR3 sequence: CASSSTVTRAFF. DNA for the CDR3: TGTGCCAGCAGCTCCACCGTAACGAGGGCTTTCTTT.

The rearrangement uses TRBV2 and TRBJ2-5; 9 positions agree with TRBD1. From germline, CDR1 is SNHLY and CDR2 FYNNEI. This CDR3 is built from 14 residues. Trimming at V came to 6 bases and at J to 5 bases, leaving 7 bases not matched to a gene. The CDR3 DNA sequence: TGTGCCAGCAGCTGGGACAGGGTGGAGGAGACCCAGTACTTC. This translates into CASSWDRVEETQYF.

The chain has TRBV5-1 and TRBJ2-7, with TRBD1 identical over 8 bases. Looked up from germline, CDR1 is SGHRS and CDR2 is YFSETQ. The V and J ends lost 0 bases and 1 base, in that order; junction bases with no gene match: 3. The CDR3 is 15 residues long. CDR3 DNA sequence: TGCGCCAGCAGCTTGGGCAGGGGGCCTTCCTACGAGCAGTACTTC. Translation gives CASSLGRGPSYEQYF.

The chain links TRBV5-1 to TRBJ2-1, with D possibly being TRBD1 (6 bases). The germline gives CDR1 SGHRS, CDR2 YFSETQ. Trimming removed 0 bases at V and 2 bases at J, with 9 bases between. CDR3 length: 15 residues. For the CDR3, the DNA is TGCGCCAGCAGCTTGGAGGACAGAACCTACAATGAGCAGTTCTTC. As protein: CASSLEDRTYNEQFF.

The gene calls are TRBV6-2 or TRBV6-3 and TRBJ2-1; TRBD2 aligns across 8 bases. Unmatched junction bases numbered 5, after V lost 6 bases and J lost 10 bases. Germline V gene sequence: CDR1 MNHEY, CDR2 SVGEGT. CDR3 length: 12 residues. The CDR3 loop reads CASSNRLAEQFF. The CDR3 DNA follows: TGTGCCAGCAGCAATAGACTAGCGGAGCAGTTCTTC.

The chain combines TRBV14 with TRBJ1-1, with D maybe TRBD1 (6 bases). Trimming left V 6 bases short and J 2 bases short, with 13 bases between. The germline gives CDR1 SGHDN, CDR2 FVKESK. The CDR3 has 14 amino acids. CDR3 region: CASSRTVRNTEAFF. The CDR3 DNA is TGTGCCAGCAGTCGGACAGTTAGAAACACTGAAGCTTTCTTT.

This clone is a singleton in its sample. This sequence joins TRBV6-2 or TRBV6-3 and TRBJ1-5; D might be TRBD1 (5 bases). CDR3 length equals 15 residues. V was clipped by 5 bases and J by 0 bases, with 11 bases between them. The germline gives CDR1 MNHEY, CDR2 SVGEGT. The CDR3 protein is CASSLQDYSNQPQHF. CDR3 in DNA: TGTGCCAGCAGTCTACAGGATTATAGCAATCAGCCCCAGCATTTT.

The chain carries TRBV7-2 and TRBJ1-5, with D perhaps matching TRBD1 (5 bases). The CDR3 extends over 15 amino acids. CDR1 is SGHTA and CDR2 is FQGNSA in the germline V gene. Between the trimmed V and J ends, which lost 1 base and 2 bases, there was a span of 9 bases. The CDR3 loop is CASSLGPTGNQPQHF. The CDR3 DNA reads as TGTGCCAGCAGCTTAGGGCCGACAGGCAATCAGCCCCAGCATTTT. Full variable domain (rest looked up from reference TRBV7-2 and TRBJ1-5): GAGVSQSPSNKVTEKGKDVELRCDPISGHTALYWYRQSLGQGLEFLIYFQGNSAPDKSGLPSDRFSAERTGGSVSTLTIQRTQQEDSAVYLCASSLGPTGNQPQHFGDGTRLSIL.

This chain joins TRBV11-2 and TRBJ2-1, with 9 bases identical to TRBD1. The germline V gene encodes CDR1 SGHAT and CDR2 FQNNGV. The CDR3 covers 15 residues. Trimming at V came to 1 base and at J to 5 bases, leaving 3 bases not matched to a gene. CDR3 sequence reads: CASSLVWDRDNEQFF. For the CDR3, the DNA is TGTGCCAGCAGCTTAGTCTGGGACAGGGACAATGAGCAGTTCTTC.

Only one count was recorded for this clone. The chain recombines TRBV7-9 with TRBJ1-6, with D uncertain. Trimming removed 5 bases from V and 7 bases from J, with 12 bases in between. The CDR3 is 14 residues long. Germline V gene lookup returns CDR1 SEHNR and CDR2 FQNEAQ (reference sequence). The chain's CDR3 is CASSPGDTNSPLHF. The CDR3 DNA sequence: TGTGCCAGCAGCCCAGGCGATACGAATTCACCCCTCCACTTT.